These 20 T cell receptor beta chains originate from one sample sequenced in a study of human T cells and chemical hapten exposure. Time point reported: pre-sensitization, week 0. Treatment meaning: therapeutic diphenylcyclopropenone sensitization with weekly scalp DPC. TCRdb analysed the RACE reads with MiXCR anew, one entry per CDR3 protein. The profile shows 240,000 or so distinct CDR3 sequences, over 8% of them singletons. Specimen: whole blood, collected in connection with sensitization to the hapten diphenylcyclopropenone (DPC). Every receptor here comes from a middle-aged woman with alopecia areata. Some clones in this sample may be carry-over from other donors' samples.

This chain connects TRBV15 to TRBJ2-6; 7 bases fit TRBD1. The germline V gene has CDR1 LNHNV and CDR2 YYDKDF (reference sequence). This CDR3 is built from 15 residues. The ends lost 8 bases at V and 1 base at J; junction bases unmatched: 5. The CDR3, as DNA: TGTGCCACCGCCACAGGGGATTCTGGGGCCAACGTCCTGACTTTC. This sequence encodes CATATGDSGANVLTF.

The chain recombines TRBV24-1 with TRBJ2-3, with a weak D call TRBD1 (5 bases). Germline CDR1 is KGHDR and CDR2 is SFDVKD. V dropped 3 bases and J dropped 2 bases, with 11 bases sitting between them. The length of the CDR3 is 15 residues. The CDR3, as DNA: TGTGCCACCAGTGATACCCCGGACACCACAGATACGCAGTATTTT. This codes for CATSDTPDTTDTQYF.

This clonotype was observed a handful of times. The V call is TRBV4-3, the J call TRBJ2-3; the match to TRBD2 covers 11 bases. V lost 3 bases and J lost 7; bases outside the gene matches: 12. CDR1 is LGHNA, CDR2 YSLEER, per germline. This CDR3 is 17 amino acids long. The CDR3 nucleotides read TGCGCCAGCAGCCAGGACCTACTAGCGGGGGCCCCCAATACGCAGTATTTT. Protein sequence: CASSQDLLAGAPNTQYF.

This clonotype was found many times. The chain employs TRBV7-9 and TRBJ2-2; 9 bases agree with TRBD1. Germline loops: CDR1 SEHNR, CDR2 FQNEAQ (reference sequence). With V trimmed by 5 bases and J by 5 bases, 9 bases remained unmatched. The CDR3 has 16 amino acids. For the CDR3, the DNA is TGTGCCAGCAGCACCTCCGGGACAGGGTATACCGGGGAGCTGTTTTTT. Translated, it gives CASSTSGTGYTGELFF. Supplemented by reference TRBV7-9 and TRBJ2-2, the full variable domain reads DTGVSQNPRHKITKRGQNVTFRCDPISEHNRLYWYRQTLGQGPEFLTYFQNEAQLEKSRLLSDRFSAERPKGSFSTLEIQRTEQGDSAMYLCASSTSGTGYTGELFFGEGSRLTVL.

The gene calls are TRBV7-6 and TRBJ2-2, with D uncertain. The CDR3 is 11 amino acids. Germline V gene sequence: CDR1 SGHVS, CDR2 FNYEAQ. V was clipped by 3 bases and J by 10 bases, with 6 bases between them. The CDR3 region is CASSLSEELFF. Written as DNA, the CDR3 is TGTGCCAGCAGCTTGTCTGAGGAGCTGTTTTTT.

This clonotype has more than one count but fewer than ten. CDR3 amino acids: CASSFMASGANVLTF. CDR3 nucleotides: TGCGCCAGCAGCTTTATGGCGTCTGGGGCCAACGTCCTGACTTTC. The chain is built from TRBV5-1 and TRBJ2-6, with D hard to call. The CDR3 is 15 amino acids. Germline CDR1 SGHRS, CDR2 YFSETQ. Trimming removed 2 bases at V and 1 base at J, with 7 bases between.

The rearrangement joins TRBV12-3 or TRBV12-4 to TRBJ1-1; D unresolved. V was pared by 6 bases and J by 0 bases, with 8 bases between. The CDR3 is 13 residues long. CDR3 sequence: CASRGSLNTEAFF. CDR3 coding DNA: TGTGCCAGCAGGGGGTCCCTGAACACTGAAGCTTTCTTT.

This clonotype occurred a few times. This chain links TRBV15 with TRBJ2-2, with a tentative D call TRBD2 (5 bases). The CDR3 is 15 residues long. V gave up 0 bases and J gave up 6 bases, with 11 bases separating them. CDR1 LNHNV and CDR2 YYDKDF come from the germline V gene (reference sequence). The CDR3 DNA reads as TGTGCCACCAGCAGAGAACCCCCCGGGGCCGGGGAGCTGTTTTTT. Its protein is CATSREPPGAGELFF.

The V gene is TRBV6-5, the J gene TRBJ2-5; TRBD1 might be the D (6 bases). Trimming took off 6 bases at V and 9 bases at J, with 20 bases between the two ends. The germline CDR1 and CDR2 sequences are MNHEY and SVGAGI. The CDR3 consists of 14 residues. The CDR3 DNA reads TGTGCCAGCAGCCCCGGGACACCCTTGAGTCCCCAGTACTTC. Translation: CASSPGTPLSPQYF.

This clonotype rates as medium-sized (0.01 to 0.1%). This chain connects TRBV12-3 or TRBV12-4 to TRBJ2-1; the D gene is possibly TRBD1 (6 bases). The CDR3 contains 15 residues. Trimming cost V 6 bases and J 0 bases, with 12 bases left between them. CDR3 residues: CASRTGTTSYNEQFF. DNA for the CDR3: TGTGCCAGCAGGACCGGGACAACCTCCTACAATGAGCAGTTCTTC.

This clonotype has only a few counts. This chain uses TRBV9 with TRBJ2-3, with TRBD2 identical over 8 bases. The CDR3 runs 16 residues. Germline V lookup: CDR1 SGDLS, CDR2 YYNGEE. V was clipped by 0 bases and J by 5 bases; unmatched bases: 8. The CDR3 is CASSVDPAGDVDTQYF. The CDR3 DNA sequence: TGTGCCAGCAGCGTAGATCCAGCGGGAGATGTAGATACGCAGTATTTT.

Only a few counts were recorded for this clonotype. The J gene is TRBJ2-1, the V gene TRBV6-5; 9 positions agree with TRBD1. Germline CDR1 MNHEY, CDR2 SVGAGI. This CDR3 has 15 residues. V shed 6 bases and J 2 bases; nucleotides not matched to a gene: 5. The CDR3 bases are TGTGCCAGCAGAATAGGGACAGGGACCTACAATGAGCAGTTCTTC. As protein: CASRIGTGTYNEQFF.

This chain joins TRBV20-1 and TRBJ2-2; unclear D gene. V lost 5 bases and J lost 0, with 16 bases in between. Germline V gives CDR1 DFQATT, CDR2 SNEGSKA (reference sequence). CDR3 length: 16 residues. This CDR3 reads CSAPRTLYANTGELFF. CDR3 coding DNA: TGCAGTGCTCCGCGCACCCTTTACGCGAACACCGGGGAGCTGTTTTTT.

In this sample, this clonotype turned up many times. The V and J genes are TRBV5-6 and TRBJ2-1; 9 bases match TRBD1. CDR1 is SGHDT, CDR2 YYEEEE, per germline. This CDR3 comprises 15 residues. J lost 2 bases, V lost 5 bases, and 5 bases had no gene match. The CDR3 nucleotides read TGTGCCAGCAGTAATACAGGGGGCGCCTACAATGAGCAGTTCTTC. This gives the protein CASSNTGGAYNEQFF.

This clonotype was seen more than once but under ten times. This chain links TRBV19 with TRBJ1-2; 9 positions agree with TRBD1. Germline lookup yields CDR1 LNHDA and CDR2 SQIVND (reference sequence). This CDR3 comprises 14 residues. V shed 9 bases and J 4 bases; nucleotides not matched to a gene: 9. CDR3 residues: CASNPTGGPYGYTF. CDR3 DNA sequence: TGTGCCAGCAACCCGACAGGGGGGCCCTATGGCTACACCTTC.

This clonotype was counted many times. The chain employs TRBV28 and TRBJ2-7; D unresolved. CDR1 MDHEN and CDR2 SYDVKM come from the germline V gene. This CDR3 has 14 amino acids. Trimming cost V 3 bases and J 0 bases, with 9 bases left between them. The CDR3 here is CASSFLDGSYEQYF. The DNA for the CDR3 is TGTGCCAGCAGTTTTCTCGACGGCTCCTACGAGCAGTACTTC.

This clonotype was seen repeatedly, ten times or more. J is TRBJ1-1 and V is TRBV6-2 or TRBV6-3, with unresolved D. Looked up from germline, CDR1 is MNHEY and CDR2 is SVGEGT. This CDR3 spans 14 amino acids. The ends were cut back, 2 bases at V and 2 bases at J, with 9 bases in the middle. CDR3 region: CASSYLLSNTEAFF. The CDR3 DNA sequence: TGTGCCAGCAGTTACCTACTTTCTAACACTGAAGCTTTCTTT.

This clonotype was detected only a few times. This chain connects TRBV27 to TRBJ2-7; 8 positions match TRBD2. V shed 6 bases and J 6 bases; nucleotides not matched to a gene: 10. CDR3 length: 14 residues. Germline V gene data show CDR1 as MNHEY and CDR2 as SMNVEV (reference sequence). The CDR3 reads CASRAGTSQGEQYF. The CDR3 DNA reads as TGTGCCAGCAGGGCTGGGACTAGTCAAGGCGAGCAGTACTTC.

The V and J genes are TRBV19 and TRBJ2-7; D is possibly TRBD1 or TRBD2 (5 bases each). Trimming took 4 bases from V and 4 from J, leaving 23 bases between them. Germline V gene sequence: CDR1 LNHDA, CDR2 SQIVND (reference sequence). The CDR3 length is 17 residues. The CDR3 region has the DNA TGTGCCAGTAGTAACACAGGAGCCCACGGGGCACGATACGAGCAGTACTTC. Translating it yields CASSNTGAHGARYEQYF.

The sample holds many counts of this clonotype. This CDR3 reads CASSLIEESYNEQFF. DNA of the CDR3: TGCGCCAGCAGCTTGATCGAGGAGAGTTACAATGAGCAGTTCTTC. The rearrangement joins TRBV5-1 to TRBJ2-1, with no clear D. The ends were cut back, 1 base at V and 4 bases at J, with 12 bases in the middle. CDR1 and CDR2 (germline): SGHRS, YFSETQ. The CDR3 has 15 amino acids.